The 26 T cell receptor beta chains presented below share a single source sample, sequenced in a study of T-cell reconstitution after alpha-beta-depleted transplantation in children (dated by TCRdb to about 2016). Preparation of the library involved PCR. The sequencer was an Illumina HiSeq 2500. TCR library preparation used molecular barcoding, with unique molecular identifiers applied to normalize quantification of the TCRbeta repertoire. TCRdb's own reprocessing of the public reads used fastp at Q25 and MiXCR and kept productive beta chains. Every entry covers one CDR3 protein and lists the most common genes and DNA from its rows. Recorded for this sample are 490,000 or so distinct CDR3 sequences; around an eighth of them occurred a single time. The ten largest clones represent about 5.4% of the sample. The source material was PBMCs from the stem cell graft donor, sampled from the stem cell graft. These receptor sequences come from a human donor who donated a stem cell graft to a child with combined immunodeficiency.

This clonotype was counted ten times or more. The V call is TRBV12-3 or TRBV12-4, the J call TRBJ2-3, with D perhaps TRBD2 (5 bases). The V end was cut by 7 bases, the J end by 0 bases, with 14 bases between. CDR3 size: 15 residues. In nucleotides, the CDR3 is TGTGCCAGCACCCTCGACTATCCTAGCACAGATACGCAGTATTTT. The encoded protein is CASTLDYPSTDTQYF.

This clonotype was recorded a few times. The rearrangement links TRBV7-8 to TRBJ1-4, with no clear D. Germline V gene data show CDR1 as SGHVS and CDR2 as FQNEAQ. The CDR3 has 16 amino acids. V was trimmed by 1 base and J by 0 bases, leaving 9 bases between them. CDR3 loop: CASSLVTGSTNEKLFF. The CDR3 nucleotides are TGTGCCAGCAGCTTAGTGACCGGTTCAACTAATGAAAAACTGTTTTTT.

The J gene is TRBJ2-1, the V gene TRBV4-2; 12 nucleotides agree with TRBD2. With V trimmed by 6 bases and J by 8 bases, 11 bases remained unmatched. Germline assignment: CDR1 LGHNA and CDR2 YNFKEQ. The CDR3 is made up of 16 amino acids. The CDR3 sequence: CASSLQTSGGGDEQFF. The CDR3 nucleotides read TGTGCCAGCAGTCTTCAGACTAGCGGGGGAGGGGATGAGCAGTTCTTC.

The J gene is TRBJ2-1, the V gene TRBV7-3; 13 nucleotides align to TRBD2. The CDR3 runs to 15 residues. Germline trimming cut 4 bases from V and 5 bases from J; bases unmatched to any gene: 2. Per the germline V gene, CDR1 is SGHTA and CDR2 is FQGTGA. The chain's CDR3 is CASSSTSGRNNEQFF. CDR3 sequence (DNA): TGTGCCAGCAGCTCGACTAGCGGGAGGAACAATGAGCAGTTCTTC.

This clonotype was found a few times. This CDR3 is CASTSPGTGEQFF. The CDR3 bases are TGTGCCAGTACCTCCCCCGGGACCGGTGAGCAGTTCTTC. This rearrangement joins TRBV19 to TRBJ2-1; D possibly matches TRBD1 or TRBD2 (5 bases each). Germline CDR1 is LNHDA and CDR2 is SQIVND (reference sequence). This CDR3 is 13 amino acids long. The V and J ends lost 7 bases and 9 bases respectively, with 16 bases between them.

The V call is TRBV12-3 or TRBV12-4, the J call TRBJ2-7, with TRBD2 as a possible D gene (5 bases). With 5 bases removed from V and 3 bases from J, the gap between germline ends came to 11 bases. CDR3 length equals 13 residues. This CDR3 is CASSRGSDYEQYF. The CDR3 coding sequence is TGTGCCAGCAGTCGGGGTAGCGACTACGAGCAGTACTTC.

This chain connects TRBV20-1 to TRBJ2-2; 7 nucleotides align to TRBD1. The germline CDR1 and CDR2 sequences are DFQATT and SNEGSKA (reference sequence). V lost 0 bases to trimming and J lost 2 bases; unmatched junction nucleotides: 6. This CDR3 is 16 amino acids long. CDR3 sequence reads: CSARDPRTGNTGELFF. In nucleotides, the CDR3 is TGCAGTGCTAGAGACCCTAGGACAGGAAACACCGGGGAGCTGTTTTTT.

At least ten counts were recorded for this clonotype. The CDR3 nucleotides read TGCGCCAGCAGCCAGGACAGGCGGAGTGTCGACATTCAGTACTTC. Protein sequence: CASSQDRRSVDIQYF. V is TRBV4-3 and J is TRBJ2-4; 7 nucleotides agree with TRBD1. Germline CDR1 LGHNA, CDR2 YSLEER. The CDR3 runs to 15 residues. Trimming removed 3 bases from V and 8 bases from J; junction bases left unmatched: 10.

This chain joins TRBV7-9 and TRBJ2-4, with D possibly matching TRBD1 (6 bases). The CDR3 sequence is 14 residues long. Deletions cut 5 bases from V and 6 bases from J, with 14 bases between. Germline CDR1 and CDR2: SEHNR and FQNEAQ (reference sequence). The CDR3 is CASSPTGWGNIQYF. As DNA, the CDR3 is TGTGCCAGCAGCCCTACAGGGTGGGGAAACATTCAGTACTTC.

This clonotype appeared once. The chain employs TRBV5-1 and TRBJ2-7; TRBD1 matches at 8 bases. After removal of 5 bases from V and 3 bases from J, the junction contained 10 bases not matched to a gene. The CDR3 is 15 residues long. Germline lookup yields CDR1 SGHRS and CDR2 YFSETQ. CDR3 nucleotides: TGCGCCAGCAGAATCGCGTCAGGGGGCGGCTACGAGCAGTACTTC. Translation gives CASRIASGGGYEQYF.

The V call is TRBV6-2 or TRBV6-3, the J call TRBJ2-5; D is unresolved. Trimming took off 0 bases at V and 2 bases at J, with 7 bases between the two ends. The germline V gene encodes CDR1 MNHEY and CDR2 SVGEGT. The length of the CDR3 is 14 residues. The CDR3 nucleotides are TGTGCCAGCAGTTACTCGAGTTTGCAAGAGACCCAGTACTTC. This sequence encodes CASSYSSLQETQYF.

This clonotype has only a few counts. The chain has TRBV7-2 and TRBJ1-5; unclear D gene. In germline, CDR1 is SGHTA, CDR2 FQGNSA. V lost 5 bases and J 0 bases, leaving 11 bases between the germline ends. The CDR3 runs 15 residues. The CDR3 is CASSLGPASNQPQHF. CDR3 nucleotide sequence: TGTGCCAGCAGCCTAGGTCCAGCTAGCAATCAGCCCCAGCATTTT.

The chain employs TRBV7-2 and TRBJ1-6; D call uncertain. This CDR3 is built from 12 residues. From germline, CDR1 is SGHTA and CDR2 FQGNSA. Trimming took off 5 bases at V and 5 bases at J, with 4 bases between the two ends. The CDR3 nucleotides read TGTGCCAGCAGCCCTAATAATTCACCCCTCCACTTT. Translated: CASSPNNSPLHF.

This clonotype was found many times. This chain links TRBV13 with TRBJ2-4; weak D call: TRBD1 (5 bases). Germline CDR1 is PRHDT and CDR2 is FYEKMQ (reference sequence). CDR3 length equals 13 residues. The V end was cut by 7 bases, the J end by 7 bases, with 14 bases between. CDR3 sequence reads: CASTSVPGNIQYF. CDR3 in DNA: TGTGCCAGCACCTCGGTGCCAGGGAACATTCAGTACTTC.

The rearrangement links TRBV4-1 to TRBJ2-5; D not resolved. Trimming removed 0 bases at V and 4 bases at J, with 21 bases between. Per germline, CDR1 MGHRA and CDR2 YSYEKL. The CDR3 consists of 18 residues. The CDR3 DNA reads TGCGCCAGCAGCCAAGAAGCTTCCCGGGCCAGGTGGGGAGAGACCCAGTACTTC. Protein product: CASSQEASRARWGETQYF.

V usage is TRBV10-3 and J usage is TRBJ2-2; unclear D gene. Germline values: CDR1 ENHRY, CDR2 SYGVKD. V lost 6 bases and J lost 0, with 5 bases in between. The CDR3 runs to 13 residues. CDR3 DNA sequence: TGTGCCATCAGAATATCGAACACCGGGGAGCTGTTTTTT. It is translated as CAIRISNTGELFF.

The chain uses TRBV30 and TRBJ1-2; no definite D call. The CDR3 sequence is 14 residues long. Germline CDR1 reads GTSNPN; CDR2 reads SVGIG (reference sequence). V lost 1 base and J lost 8, with 17 bases in between. CDR3 nucleotides: TGTGCCTGGAGTGACCAACCTCGAGGTGGAGGCTACACCTTC. Translating gives CAWSDQPRGGGYTF.

This chain links TRBV20-1 with TRBJ2-5; 14 positions match TRBD2. Germline loops: CDR1 DFQATT, CDR2 SNEGSKA (reference sequence). V was pared by 1 base and J by 2 bases, with 9 bases of the junction left unmatched. CDR3 length equals 18 residues. CDR3 in DNA: TGCAGTGCTAGAGCAGGACTAGCGGGGGGATTTATTCAAGAGACCCAGTACTTC. This gives the protein CSARAGLAGGFIQETQYF.

V and J are TRBV5-6 and TRBJ2-7, with no clear D. Per the germline V gene, CDR1 is SGHDT and CDR2 is YYEEEE. Trimming stripped 4 bases from V and 3 bases from J, with 11 bases between. There are 13 residues in the CDR3. The chain's CDR3 is CASSIGRHYEQYF. The CDR3 nucleotides read TGTGCCAGCAGCATCGGACGACACTACGAGCAGTACTTC.

This clonotype was recorded a few times. J is TRBJ2-7 and V is TRBV29-1; TRBD1 agrees at 9 bases. CDR1 SQVTM and CDR2 ANQGSEA come from the germline V gene. V was pared by 2 bases and J by 1 base, with 3 bases of the junction left unmatched. The CDR3 has 14 residues. The CDR3 spells CSVELGTGSYEQYF. The CDR3 DNA reads TGCAGCGTTGAACTCGGGACAGGGTCCTACGAGCAGTACTTC.

In this sample, this clonotype turned up many times. The chain couples TRBV12-3 or TRBV12-4 to TRBJ2-1; TRBD2 aligns across 11 bases. V gave up 6 bases and J gave up 4 bases; unmatched junction bases: 8. The CDR3 totals 16 residues. The CDR3 is CASSPSGGPLYNEQFF. Written as DNA, the CDR3 is TGTGCCAGCAGCCCTAGCGGGGGGCCCCTATACAATGAGCAGTTCTTC.

This clonotype came up a few times. This chain links TRBV6-6 with TRBJ2-1; no clear D. This CDR3 comprises 12 residues. The V gene lost 3 bases and the J gene lost 6 bases, with 6 bases spanning the gap. Germline loops: CDR1 MNHNY, CDR2 SVGAGI (reference sequence). The CDR3 DNA follows: TGTGCCAGCAGTTATCAGGTCAATGAGCAGTTCTTC. Amino acid sequence: CASSYQVNEQFF.

In this sample, this clonotype turned up a few times. This chain links TRBV10-3 with TRBJ2-3, with D possibly being TRBD1 (5 bases). The CDR3 is 12 residues long. Between the trimmed V and J ends, which lost 4 bases and 14 bases, there was a span of 16 bases. From germline, CDR1 is ENHRY and CDR2 SYGVKD. The CDR3 protein is CAISGASGALYF. Written as DNA, the CDR3 is TGTGCCATCAGTGGGGCGTCTGGGGCATTGTATTTT.

The chain uses TRBV2 and TRBJ1-6; TRBD1 agrees at 10 bases. Trimming at V came to 5 bases and at J to 8 bases, leaving 3 bases not matched to a gene. The CDR3 runs to 14 residues. The germline V gene has CDR1 SNHLY and CDR2 FYNNEI. The CDR3, as DNA: TGTGCCAGCAGTACGGGGACAGGGGATTCACCCCTCCACTTT. Translation gives CASSTGTGDSPLHF.

V usage is TRBV7-2 and J usage is TRBJ1-2, with a tentative D call TRBD1 (6 bases). V gave up 2 bases and J gave up 7 bases, with 14 bases separating them. This CDR3 contains 14 residues. CDR1 and CDR2 (germline): SGHTA, FQGNSA. The CDR3: CASSLFEGVFGYTF. Here the CDR3 DNA reads TGTGCCAGCAGCTTATTTGAGGGGGTCTTTGGCTACACCTTC.

The rearrangement joins TRBV6-2 or TRBV6-3 to TRBJ2-1; D ambiguous. The CDR3 length is 14 residues. Trimming removed 3 bases at V and 5 bases at J, with 11 bases between. The germline V gene has CDR1 MNHEY and CDR2 SVGEGT. CDR3 in amino acids: CASSYSRAHNEQFF. The CDR3 DNA reads as TGTGCCAGCAGTTATAGTCGGGCTCACAATGAGCAGTTCTTC.